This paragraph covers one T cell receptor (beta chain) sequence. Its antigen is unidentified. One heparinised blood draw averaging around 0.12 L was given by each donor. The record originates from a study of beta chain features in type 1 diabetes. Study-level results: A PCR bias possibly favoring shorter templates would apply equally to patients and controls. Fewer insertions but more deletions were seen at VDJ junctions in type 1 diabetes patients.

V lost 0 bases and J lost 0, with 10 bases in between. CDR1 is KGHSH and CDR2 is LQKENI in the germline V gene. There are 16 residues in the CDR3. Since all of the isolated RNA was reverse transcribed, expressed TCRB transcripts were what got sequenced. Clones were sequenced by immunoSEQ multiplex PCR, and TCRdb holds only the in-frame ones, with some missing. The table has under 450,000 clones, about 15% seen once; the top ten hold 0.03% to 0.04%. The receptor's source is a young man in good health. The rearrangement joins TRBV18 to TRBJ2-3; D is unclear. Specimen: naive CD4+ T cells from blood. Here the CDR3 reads CASSPPVRSSTDTQYF. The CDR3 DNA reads TGTGCCAGCTCACCACCGGTACGGAGTAGCACAGATACGCAGTATTTT.